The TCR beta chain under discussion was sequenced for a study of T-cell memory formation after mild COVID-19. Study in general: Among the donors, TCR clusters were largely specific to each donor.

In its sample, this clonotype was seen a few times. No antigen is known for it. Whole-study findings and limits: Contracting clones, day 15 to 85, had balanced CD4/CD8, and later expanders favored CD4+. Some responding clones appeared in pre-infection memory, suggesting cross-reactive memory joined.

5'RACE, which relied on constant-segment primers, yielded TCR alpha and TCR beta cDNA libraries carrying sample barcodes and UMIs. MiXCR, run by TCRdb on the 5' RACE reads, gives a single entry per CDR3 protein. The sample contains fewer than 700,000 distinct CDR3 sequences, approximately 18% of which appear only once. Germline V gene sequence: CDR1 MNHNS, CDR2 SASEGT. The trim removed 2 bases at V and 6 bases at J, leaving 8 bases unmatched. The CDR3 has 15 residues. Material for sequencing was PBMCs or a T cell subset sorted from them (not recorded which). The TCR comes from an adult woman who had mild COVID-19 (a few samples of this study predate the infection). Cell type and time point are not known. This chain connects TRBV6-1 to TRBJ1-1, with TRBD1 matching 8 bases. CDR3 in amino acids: CASSEQGAVMSEAFF. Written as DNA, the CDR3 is TGTGCCAGCAGTGAACAGGGGGCGGTCATGTCTGAAGCTTTCTTT.